The rows below give T cell receptor beta chains drawn from one sample of a study of blood T cell repertoires in COVID-19. Using immunoSEQ multiplex PCR, the repertoire was profiled, and TCRdb retains in-frame clones only, with some absent. The sample yields a few hundred thousand clones, around 85% seen once. The sequenced sample consisted of peripheral blood. The receptor source for this set is a woman between 45 and 65 years old with acute or convalescent COVID-19. The CDR3 runs from the conserved cysteine through the conserved F or W. Each record gives: V gene, J gene, clone size, D gene, CDR3 DNA, CDR3 protein. A D gene is named only where the DNA matches it firmly. Clone size is stated in some rows and not others, as once, few, many or a class when expanded.

v_gene: TRBV30
j_gene: TRBJ1-1
abundance: NA
d_gene: NA
CDR3nt: TGTGCCTGGAGTCTCTCGGGTAGAACCCAGAGCGCTGAAGCTTTCTTT
CDR3aa: CAWSLSGRTQSAEAFF

v_gene: TRBV13
j_gene: TRBJ2-5
abundance: NA
d_gene: NA
CDR3nt: TGTGCCAGCAGCACGACAGGGAGGGAGACCCAGTACTTC
CDR3aa: CASSTTGRETQYF

v_gene: TRBV4-1
j_gene: TRBJ1-6
abundance: NA
d_gene: NA
CDR3nt: TGCGCCAGCAGCCAAGATCCGCAGGGGAGTGCCTATAATTCACCCCTCCACTTT
CDR3aa: CASSQDPQGSAYNSPLHF

v_gene: TRBV18
j_gene: TRBJ1-1
abundance: NA
d_gene: TRBD1
CDR3nt: TGTGCCAGCTCACCGATGGGACAGGGGGCTGAAGCTTTCTTT
CDR3aa: CASSPMGQGAEAFF

v_gene: TRBV30
j_gene: TRBJ2-2
abundance: NA
d_gene: TRBD2
CDR3nt: TGTGCCTGGAGCGGGGGGAGCGGAGGGGAGCTGTTTTTT
CDR3aa: CAWSGGSGGELFF

v_gene: TRBV4-3
j_gene: TRBJ2-2
abundance: NA
d_gene: NA
CDR3nt: TGCGCCAGCAGCCGTCAAAGGGGCGGGGTTGGAGCCGGGGAGCTGTTTTTT
CDR3aa: CASSRQRGGVGAGELFF

v_gene: TRBV2
j_gene: TRBJ2-5
abundance: NA
d_gene: TRBD2
CDR3nt: TGTGCCAGCAGATGGGAGGGAGAGACCCAGTACTTC
CDR3aa: CASRWEGETQYF

v_gene: TRBV28
j_gene: TRBJ1-2
abundance: once
d_gene: NA
CDR3nt: TGTGCCAGCAGTTCTAGGACACCTACGAACTATGGCTACACCTTC
CDR3aa: CASSSRTPTNYGYTF

v_gene: TRBV10-2
j_gene: TRBJ2-7
abundance: NA
d_gene: TRBD2
CDR3nt: TGCGCCAGCATCTTAACTAGCGGGGGTTACGAGCAGTACTTC
CDR3aa: CASILTSGGYEQYF

v_gene: TRBV15
j_gene: TRBJ1-2
abundance: NA
d_gene: TRBD1
CDR3nt: TGTGCCACCAGCAGACCAGACAGGGCAGAGTATGGCTACACCTTC
CDR3aa: CATSRPDRAEYGYTF

v_gene: TRBV5-1
j_gene: TRBJ2-3
abundance: NA
d_gene: NA
CDR3nt: TGCGCCAGCAGCTTGGGCGGTGGCACAGATACGCAGTATTTT
CDR3aa: CASSLGGGTDTQYF

v_gene: TRBV19
j_gene: TRBJ1-6
abundance: NA
d_gene: NA
CDR3nt: TGTGCCAGTAGACCGCCGGGGGGGGGCGAATCACCCCTCCACTTT
CDR3aa: CASRPPGGGESPLHF

v_gene: TRBV10-3
j_gene: TRBJ2-5
abundance: NA
d_gene: TRBD2
CDR3nt: TGTGCCATCAGCCGCGGACTAGCGGGGCATCAAGAGACCCAGTACTTC
CDR3aa: CAISRGLAGHQETQYF

v_gene: TRBV7-9
j_gene: TRBJ1-6
abundance: few
d_gene: NA
CDR3nt: TGTGCCAGCACTAGGCAGGGAAATTCACCCCTCCACTTT
CDR3aa: CASTRQGNSPLHF

v_gene: TRBV19
j_gene: TRBJ2-7
abundance: few
d_gene: TRBD1
CDR3nt: TGTGCCAGTAGTGACAGGGACGCCGACTCCTACGAGCAGTACTTC
CDR3aa: CASSDRDADSYEQYF

v_gene: TRBV7-9
j_gene: TRBJ2-7
abundance: NA
d_gene: NA
CDR3nt: TGTGCCAGCAGCTGGACAGAGAACGAGCAGTACTTC
CDR3aa: CASSWTENEQYF

v_gene: TRBV10-3
j_gene: TRBJ1-2
abundance: NA
d_gene: NA
CDR3nt: TGTGCCATCAGGAGGGGGGGTTATGGCTACACCTTC
CDR3aa: CAIRRGGYGYTF

v_gene: TRBV5-4
j_gene: TRBJ2-7
abundance: NA
d_gene: NA
CDR3nt: TGTGCCAGCAGCCCCACCGCTAGGATGGACGAGCAGTACTTC
CDR3aa: CASSPTARMDEQYF

v_gene: TRBV2
j_gene: TRBJ2-2
abundance: NA
d_gene: NA
CDR3nt: TGTGCCAGCAGGGAGGGACAGTACACCGGGGAGCTGTTTTTT
CDR3aa: CASREGQYTGELFF

v_gene: TRBV6-5
j_gene: TRBJ2-4
abundance: once
d_gene: NA
CDR3nt: TGTGCCAGCATTGGGGGGGCCAAAAACATTCAGTACTTC
CDR3aa: CASIGGAKNIQYF

v_gene: TRBV19
j_gene: TRBJ1-2
abundance: NA
d_gene: NA
CDR3nt: TGTGCCAGTAGTCTGACAGCCTACTATGGCTACACCTTC
CDR3aa: CASSLTAYYGYTF

v_gene: TRBV7-2
j_gene: TRBJ2-1
abundance: once
d_gene: NA
CDR3nt: TGTGCCAGCACCATAGCGAGGGAGAACAATGAGCAGTTCTTC
CDR3aa: CASTIARENNEQFF

v_gene: TRBV6-5
j_gene: TRBJ1-1
abundance: NA
d_gene: TRBD1
CDR3nt: TGTGCCAGCACCCCACGGACAGGGAACACTGAAGCTTTCTTT
CDR3aa: CASTPRTGNTEAFF

v_gene: TRBV5-8
j_gene: TRBJ2-6
abundance: NA
d_gene: NA
CDR3nt: TGTGCCAGCAGCCCAACAGGGTCTTCCTCTGGGGCCAACGTCCTGACTTTC
CDR3aa: CASSPTGSSSGANVLTF

v_gene: TRBV7-9
j_gene: TRBJ2-1
abundance: NA
d_gene: TRBD2
CDR3nt: TGTGCCAGCAGCCTACTAGCGGCTTACAATGAGCAGTTCTTC
CDR3aa: CASSLLAAYNEQFF

v_gene: TRBV4-3
j_gene: TRBJ2-3
abundance: NA
d_gene: TRBD2
CDR3nt: TGCGCCAGCAGCCAAGATGTCCTAGCGGGGCGCACAGATACGCAGTATTTT
CDR3aa: CASSQDVLAGRTDTQYF

v_gene: TRBV6-5
j_gene: TRBJ2-2
abundance: once
d_gene: TRBD1
CDR3nt: TGTGCCAGCAGTTTTCAGGGGGTGAACACCGGGGAGCTGTTTTTT
CDR3aa: CASSFQGVNTGELFF

v_gene: TRBV24-1
j_gene: TRBJ1-2
abundance: NA
d_gene: TRBD1
CDR3nt: TGTGCCACCAGTGATAGGACAGGGAAGCAAGGCGGCTACACCTTC
CDR3aa: CATSDRTGKQGGYTF

v_gene: TRBV6-6
j_gene: TRBJ2-3
abundance: NA
d_gene: TRBD2
CDR3nt: TGTGCCAGCAGTATCTTCGCGGGGGGGCTTTCAGATACGCAGTATTTT
CDR3aa: CASSIFAGGLSDTQYF

v_gene: TRBV12-5
j_gene: TRBJ1-5
abundance: once
d_gene: NA
CDR3nt: TGTGCTAGTGGCGGGGAATACAATCAGCCCCAGCATTTT
CDR3aa: CASGGEYNQPQHF

v_gene: TRBV11-2
j_gene: TRBJ2-3
abundance: NA
d_gene: NA
CDR3nt: TGTGCCAGCAGTCCGGAGACTAGTCAGTATTTT
CDR3aa: CASSPETSQYF

v_gene: TRBV19
j_gene: TRBJ1-2
abundance: NA
d_gene: TRBD1
CDR3nt: TGTGCCAGTAGTATTAGAACAGGGGGCGGCTATGGCTACACCTTC
CDR3aa: CASSIRTGGGYGYTF